This paragraph covers one TCR beta chain sequence. What it binds is unknown. This sample was taken from a study of T cell repertoires in cytomegalovirus infection. Background on the study: Selection of CMV epitopes for the study included recently identified HLA-C-restricted and well-studied HLA-B-restricted ones. Public TCR beta signature analysis indicated the presence of both CMV infection and matching HLA type.

This CDR3 is built from 17 residues. Per the germline V gene, CDR1 is SQVTM and CDR2 is ANQGSEA. V lost 4 bases to trimming and J lost 1 base, with 17 bases between them. The study, taken as a whole, reports: Using cumulative public TCR beta family frequency, the authors identified those who carried CMV together with the relevant HLA. Clonotype analysis showed dominance of the ex vivo response by HLA-C-restricted CMV-specific TCR beta clonotypes.

TCRdb re-analysed the reads in MiXCR, keeping a single row per CDR3 protein. The profile shows fewer than 1,000,000 distinct CDR3 sequences, 25% to 40% of them singletons. The chain employs TRBV29-1 and TRBJ2-6; D possibly corresponds to TRBD1 (6 bases). The sequencing here drew on cultured CD8+ T cells from PBMCs, taken from culture after CMV antigen stimulation. This receptor was obtained from a human donor in good health (CMV status not recorded). Some clones in this sample may be carry-over from other donors' samples. CDR3 DNA: TGCAGCGTTGGGGGGTGGGACAAAGAATCTGGGGCCAACGTCCTGACTTTC. Its protein product is CSVGGWDKESGANVLTF.